Presented here are 19 T cell receptor beta chains from one specimen sequenced in a study of blood T cell repertoires in COVID-19. This table comes from immunoSEQ multiplex PCR, and its TCRdb copy is limited to in-frame clones, with some not included. The sample shows 95,000 to 150,000 clones, over 60% of them seen only once. The sequencing input was peripheral blood. These receptors originate from a man in his forties or fifties with active or convalescent COVID-19.

This chain connects TRBV19 to TRBJ2-1; TRBD1 agrees at 10 bases. Germline V CDR1 and CDR2: LNHDA, SQIVND (reference sequence). The CDR3 has 15 residues. With 4 bases clipped from V and 6 bases from J, the junction kept 6 bases outside the gene matches. CDR3 nucleotide sequence: TGTGCCAGTAGTAGTTCCGGGACAGGGGTCAATGAGCAGTTCTTC. This encodes CASSSSGTGVNEQFF.

The J gene is TRBJ2-3, the V gene TRBV24-1; tentatively, D is TRBD2 (11 bases). The germline CDR1 and CDR2 sequences are KGHDR and SFDVKD. This CDR3 has 17 residues. Trimming stripped 0 bases from V and 8 bases from J, with 20 bases between. The CDR3: CATSDLPLAGDRGTQYF. In DNA, the CDR3 is TGTGCCACCAGTGATTTGCCACTAGCGGGGGACAGGGGTACGCAGTATTTT.

The rearrangement links TRBV29-1 to TRBJ2-1; 13 nucleotides agree with TRBD2. This CDR3 contains 18 residues. The trim removed 7 bases at V and 0 bases at J, leaving 12 bases unmatched. Germline lookup yields CDR1 SQVTM and CDR2 ANQGSEA. Here the CDR3 DNA reads TGCAGCGCACTAGGGACTAGCGGGGCCAGGAGCTCCTACAATGAGCAGTTCTTC. Amino acids: CSALGTSGARSSYNEQFF.

The chain couples TRBV7-2 to TRBJ1-2; no clear D gene. The germline gives CDR1 SGHTA, CDR2 FQGNSA. The CDR3 consists of 13 residues. Deletions cut 8 bases from V and 4 bases from J, with 14 bases between. The CDR3 nucleotides read TGTGCCAGCTCCCTTGGAGAATTCTATGGCTACACCTTC. Its translation is CASSLGEFYGYTF.

The rearrangement uses TRBV24-1 and TRBJ2-2, with 9 positions matching TRBD1. Per germline, CDR1 KGHDR and CDR2 SFDVKD. With 5 bases clipped from V and 4 bases from J, the junction kept 7 bases outside the gene matches. The length of the CDR3 is 16 residues. The CDR3 loop is CATSASGTGFTGELFF. Here the CDR3 DNA reads TGTGCCACCAGTGCCTCCGGGACAGGGTTCACCGGGGAGCTGTTTTTT.

This clone was recorded a few times. The chain links TRBV23-1 to TRBJ2-5, with D uncertain. TRBV23-1 is an open reading frame whose function is uncertain. The CDR3 is 12 residues long. V lost 6 bases, J lost 1 base, and 6 bases lay in between. In DNA form, the CDR3 reads TGCGCCAGCAGGAGGTTCCAAGAGACCCAGTACTTC. The encoded protein is CASRRFQETQYF.

The chain joins TRBV3-1 (or the pseudogene TRBV3-2) to TRBJ2-1; tentative D call: TRBD2 (6 bases). CDR1 is LGHDT and CDR2 is YNNKEL in the germline V gene (reference sequence). Trimming took 1 base from V and 8 from J, leaving 12 bases between them. The CDR3 covers 14 residues. The CDR3 protein is CASSQAGALDEQFF. DNA for the CDR3: TGTGCCAGCAGCCAAGCGGGAGCATTGGATGAGCAGTTCTTC.

V is TRBV19 and J is TRBJ1-1; D not resolved. The V end was cut by 3 bases, the J end by 4 bases, with 15 bases between. CDR3 size: 15 residues. From germline, CDR1 is LNHDA and CDR2 SQIVND (reference sequence). The CDR3 sequence is CASSIGVESGTEAFF. The CDR3 coding sequence is TGTGCCAGTAGTATCGGCGTCGAGAGCGGCACTGAAGCTTTCTTT.

The chain employs TRBV28 and TRBJ2-7, with TRBD1 matching 9 bases. Germline lookup yields CDR1 MDHEN and CDR2 SYDVKM. The V segment lost 6 bases and the J segment 5 bases; nucleotides outside the gene matches: 11. This CDR3 is 15 amino acids long. The CDR3 region is CASSQIGQGQDEQYF. The CDR3 DNA reads TGTGCCAGCAGCCAGATTGGACAGGGGCAGGACGAGCAGTACTTC.

This clone was detected once. The rearrangement joins TRBV18 to TRBJ1-5; 8 bases map to TRBD1. The CDR3 runs 13 residues. J gave up 6 bases and V 6 bases, and 4 bases lay outside the gene matches. CDR1 KGHSH and CDR2 LQKENI come from the germline V gene. The CDR3 DNA reads as TGTGCCAGCTCCCAGACAGGGGTTCAGCCCCAGCATTTT. Amino acid sequence: CASSQTGVQPQHF.

This clone was counted many times. The genes are TRBV19 and TRBJ1-1, with D perhaps matching TRBD1 (5 bases). Germline CDR1 is LNHDA and CDR2 is SQIVND (reference sequence). V was cut by 3 bases and J by 5 bases, with 10 bases left in between. This CDR3 has 13 residues. The CDR3 loop reads CASSINGGTEAFF. CDR3 sequence (DNA): TGTGCCAGTAGTATTAACGGGGGAACTGAAGCTTTCTTT.

The chain uses TRBV5-1 and TRBJ2-5; D may be TRBD1 (6 bases). V was trimmed by 4 bases and J by 5 bases, leaving 18 bases between them. The CDR3 has 15 residues. CDR1 is SGHRS and CDR2 is YFSETQ in the germline V gene. CDR3 amino acids: CASSKTGTLGETQYF. In nucleotides, the CDR3 is TGCGCCAGCAGCAAAACAGGGACCCTCGGGGAGACCCAGTACTTC.

This clone was recorded a few times. V usage is TRBV5-6 and J usage is TRBJ2-3; 11 nucleotides align to TRBD2. V dropped 4 bases and J dropped 0; count of bases not matched to a gene: 4. The germline V gene has CDR1 SGHDT and CDR2 YYEEEE. This CDR3 comprises 16 residues. The CDR3 bases are TGTGCCAGCAGCCCGACTAGCGGGATTAGCACAGATACGCAGTATTTT. Translation: CASSPTSGISTDTQYF.

The genes are TRBV10-3 and TRBJ1-3; D remains unclear. The CDR3 totals 13 residues. Trimming shortened V by 4 bases and J by 3 bases, and 7 bases separated the two germline ends. CDR1 and CDR2 (germline): ENHRY, SYGVKD. The CDR3 DNA sequence: TGTGCCATCAGTGGAGGGAATGGAAACACCATATATTTT. As protein: CAISGGNGNTIYF.

This chain links TRBV4-1 with TRBJ2-3; D not resolved. The CDR3 covers 13 residues. V lost 4 bases and J lost 3, with 8 bases in between. Germline V gene sequence: CDR1 MGHRA, CDR2 YSYEKL. The CDR3 DNA sequence: TGCGCCAGCAGCCGCACTTGGACAGATACGCAGTATTTT. This translates into CASSRTWTDTQYF.

The chain has TRBV6-5 and TRBJ1-5; 9 bases align to TRBD1. Germline CDR1 and CDR2: MNHEY and SVGAGI. The CDR3 spans 13 residues. J lost 9 bases, V lost 6 bases, and 6 bases had no gene match. CDR3 in DNA: TGTGCCAGCAGACCCGGGACAGGGAGGCCCCAGCATTTT. Translating gives CASRPGTGRPQHF.

The V and J genes are TRBV28 and TRBJ2-1; 12 nucleotides match TRBD1. V was pared by 1 base and J by 12 bases, with 13 bases of the junction left unmatched. The CDR3 length is 17 residues. CDR1 is MDHEN and CDR2 is SYDVKM in the germline V gene. CDR3 protein: CASSLFFRDRGRIVQFF. The CDR3 bases are TGTGCCAGCAGTTTATTCTTCCGGGACAGGGGGCGAATTGTGCAGTTCTTC. The full variable domain, rest sourced from reference TRBV28 and TRBJ2-1, is DVKVTQSSRYLVKRTGEKVFLECVQDMDHENMFWYRQDPGLGLRLIYFSYDVKMKEKGDIPEGYSVSREKKERFSLILESASTNQTSMYLCASSLFFRDRGRIVQFFGPGTRLTVL.

The J gene is TRBJ2-2, the V gene TRBV27; no clear D. Germline V CDR1 and CDR2: MNHEY, SMNVEV (reference sequence). V was shortened by 5 bases and J by 5 bases, with 9 bases between the two germline ends. The CDR3 loop spans 13 amino acids. The CDR3 loop is CASSRGRTGELFF. The CDR3 DNA is TGTGCCAGCAGTCGAGGTAGGACCGGGGAGCTGTTTTTT.

The sample holds a few counts of this clone. This chain uses TRBV5-1 with TRBJ1-2, with TRBD1 identical over 9 bases. V dropped 3 bases and J dropped 2; count of bases not matched to a gene: 5. From germline, CDR1 is SGHRS and CDR2 YFSETQ. The CDR3 has 15 amino acids. As DNA, the CDR3 is TGCGCCAGCAGCTGGGGACAGGGTTCCAACTATGGCTACACCTTC. Residues: CASSWGQGSNYGYTF.